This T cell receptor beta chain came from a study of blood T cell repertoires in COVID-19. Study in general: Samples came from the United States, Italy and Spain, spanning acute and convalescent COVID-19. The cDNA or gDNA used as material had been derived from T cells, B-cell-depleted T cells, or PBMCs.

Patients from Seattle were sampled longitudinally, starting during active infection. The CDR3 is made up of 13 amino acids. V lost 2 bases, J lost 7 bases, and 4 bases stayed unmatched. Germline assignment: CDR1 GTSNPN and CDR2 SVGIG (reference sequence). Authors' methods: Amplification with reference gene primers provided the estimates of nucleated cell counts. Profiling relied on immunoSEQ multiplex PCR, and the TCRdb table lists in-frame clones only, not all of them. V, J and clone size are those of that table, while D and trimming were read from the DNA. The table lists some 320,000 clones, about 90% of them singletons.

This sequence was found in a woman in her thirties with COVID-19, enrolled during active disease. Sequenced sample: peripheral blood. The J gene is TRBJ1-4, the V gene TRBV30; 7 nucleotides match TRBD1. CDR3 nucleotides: TGTGCCTGGAGTAGACAGGGCTTTGAAAAACTGTTTTTT. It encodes CAWSRQGFEKLFF.